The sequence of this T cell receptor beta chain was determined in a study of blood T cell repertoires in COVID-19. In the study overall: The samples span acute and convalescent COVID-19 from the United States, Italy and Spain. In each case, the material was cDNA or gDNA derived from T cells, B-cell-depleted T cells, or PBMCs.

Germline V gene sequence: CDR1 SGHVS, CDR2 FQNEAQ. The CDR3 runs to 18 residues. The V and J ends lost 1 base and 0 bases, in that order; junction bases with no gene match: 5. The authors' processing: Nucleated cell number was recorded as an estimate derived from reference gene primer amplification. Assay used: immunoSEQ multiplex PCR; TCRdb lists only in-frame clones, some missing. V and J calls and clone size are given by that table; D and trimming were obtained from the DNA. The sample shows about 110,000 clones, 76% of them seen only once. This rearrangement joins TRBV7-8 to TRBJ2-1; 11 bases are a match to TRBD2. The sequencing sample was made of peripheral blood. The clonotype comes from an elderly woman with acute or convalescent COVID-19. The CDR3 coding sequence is TGTGCCAGCAGCTTAGGACTAGCGGGAAGCCGCTCCTACAATGAGCAGTTCTTC. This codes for CASSLGLAGSRSYNEQFF.